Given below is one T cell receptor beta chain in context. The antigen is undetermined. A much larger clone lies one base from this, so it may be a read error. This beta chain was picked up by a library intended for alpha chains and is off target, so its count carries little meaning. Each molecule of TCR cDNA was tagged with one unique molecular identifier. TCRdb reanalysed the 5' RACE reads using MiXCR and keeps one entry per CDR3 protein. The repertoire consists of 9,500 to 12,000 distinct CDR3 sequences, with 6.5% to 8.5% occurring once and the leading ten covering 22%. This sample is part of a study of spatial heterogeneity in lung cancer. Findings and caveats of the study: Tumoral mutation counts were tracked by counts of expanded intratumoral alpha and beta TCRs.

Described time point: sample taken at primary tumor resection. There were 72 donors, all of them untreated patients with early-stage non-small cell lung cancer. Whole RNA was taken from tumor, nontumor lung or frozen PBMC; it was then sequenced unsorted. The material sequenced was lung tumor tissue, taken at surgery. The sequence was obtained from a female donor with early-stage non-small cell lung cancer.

DNA for the CDR3: TGTGCCAGCAGCCCGCTGCGGGGGCCAGACTACGAGCAGTACTTC. Amino acids: CASSPLRGPDYEQYF. The V and J genes are TRBV5-4 and TRBJ2-7; D perhaps matches TRBD2 (7 bases). The V end lost 4 bases, the J end lost 3 bases, and 17 bases lay between the germline ends. The CDR3 loop spans 15 amino acids. CDR1 SGHNT and CDR2 YYREEE come from the germline V gene (reference sequence).